The 25 T cell receptor beta chains listed next were all sequenced from one sample in a study of OX40 agonist ivuxolimab in advanced cancers. Clones were sequenced by immunoSEQ multiplex PCR, and TCRdb holds only the in-frame ones, with some missing. The sample holds roughly 24,000 clones, about four fifths seen once. The starting material was CD4+ or CD8+ T cells sorted from blood, obtained in a trial of the OX40 agonist ivuxolimab. The receptors derive from an adult with an advanced solid tumor such as melanoma, head and neck, liver or kidney cancer.

This clone was counted a few times. The V and J genes are TRBV6-1 and TRBJ2-7; D not resolved. The CDR3 length is 11 residues. Germline lookup yields CDR1 MNHNS and CDR2 SASEGT. The ends were cut back, 6 bases at V and 3 bases at J, with 6 bases in the middle. CDR3 nucleotide sequence: TGTGCCAGCAGGAGCTACTACGAGCAGTACTTC. Protein product: CASRSYYEQYF.

This clone appeared a few times. The chain employs TRBV18 and TRBJ2-7, with 10 bases lining up with TRBD2. The CDR3 is 15 amino acids. Germline V gives CDR1 KGHSH, CDR2 LQKENI. The junction had 6 bases not matched to a gene; V was cut back by 3 bases and J by 4 bases. The CDR3 loop reads CASSPSSGGLYEQYF. CDR3 sequence (DNA): TGTGCCAGCTCACCGTCTAGCGGGGGACTATACGAGCAGTACTTC.

The chain links TRBV14 to TRBJ1-4; D not certain. With 1 base removed from V and 1 base from J, the gap between germline ends came to 7 bases. The germline V gene encodes CDR1 SGHDN and CDR2 FVKESK. This CDR3 contains 15 residues. For the CDR3, the DNA is TGTGCCAGCAGCCAAGCTGGTGGAACTAATGAAAAACTGTTTTTT. Protein: CASSQAGGTNEKLFF.

V and J are TRBV6-5 and TRBJ2-1; the D is unclear. V lost 5 bases, J lost 3 bases, and 11 bases lay in between. CDR1 is MNHEY, CDR2 SVGAGI, per germline. The CDR3 extends over 14 amino acids. The CDR3: CASSPDGFYNEQFF. The CDR3 region has the DNA TGTGCCAGCAGTCCCGACGGGTTCTACAATGAGCAGTTCTTC.

This rearrangement joins TRBV10-1 to TRBJ2-3, with TRBD2 matching over 16 bases. V gave up 2 bases and J gave up 4 bases; unmatched junction bases: 9. This CDR3 is built from 19 residues. Germline V CDR1 and CDR2: WNHNN, SYGVQD (reference sequence). This chain's CDR3 is CASSEAHGTSGRASDTQYF. CDR3 bases: TGCGCCAGCAGTGAGGCTCACGGGACTAGCGGGAGGGCGTCAGATACGCAGTATTTT.

This chain connects TRBV5-8 to TRBJ2-2, with 9 bases identical to TRBD2. Trimming cost V 3 bases and J 6 bases; bases outside gene matches: 9. CDR1 SGHTS and CDR2 YDEGEE come from the germline V gene. The CDR3 runs 16 residues. CDR3 in DNA: TGTGCCAGCAGCTGGGGCCTGCGGGGGGGCCCCGGGGAGCTGTTTTTT. As protein: CASSWGLRGGPGELFF.

In its sample, this clone was seen a few times. The chain carries TRBV4-2 and TRBJ2-7; D is possibly TRBD1 (6 bases). The CDR3 totals 16 residues. Trimming took off 0 bases at V and 5 bases at J, with 17 bases between the two ends. Germline V gives CDR1 LGHNA, CDR2 YNFKEQ. The CDR3 reads CASSQDEGTGRNEQYF. CDR3 DNA sequence: TGTGCCAGCAGCCAAGATGAGGGTACAGGGCGGAACGAGCAGTACTTC.

V usage is TRBV2 and J usage is TRBJ2-7; 13 bases fit TRBD2. Germline lookup yields CDR1 SNHLY and CDR2 FYNNEI. Trimming removed 1 base from V and 3 bases from J; junction bases left unmatched: 6. CDR3 size: 17 residues. The CDR3 region is CASSEELAGGPLYEQYF. CDR3 DNA sequence: TGTGCCAGCAGTGAAGAACTAGCGGGAGGGCCCCTCTACGAGCAGTACTTC.

The chain uses TRBV27 and TRBJ2-2; D is unclear. This CDR3 is built from 14 residues. Between the trimmed V and J ends, which lost 2 bases and 5 bases, there was a span of 9 bases. Germline V gene lookup returns CDR1 MNHEY and CDR2 SMNVEV (reference sequence). The DNA for the CDR3 is TGTGCCAGCAGTTTAGGGGTTTTGACCGGGGAGCTGTTTTTT. Translating it yields CASSLGVLTGELFF.

This clone was seen ten or more times. This chain connects TRBV28 to TRBJ1-1; D gene unclear. The CDR3 is made up of 11 amino acids. Germline values: CDR1 MDHEN, CDR2 SYDVKM. Trimming removed 5 bases from V and 4 bases from J, with 5 bases in between. The CDR3 DNA reads TGTGCCAGCAGTCCCTCCACTGAAGCTTTCTTT. This gives the protein CASSPSTEAFF.

V and J are TRBV25-1 and TRBJ2-1; 12 bases align to TRBD2. Losses at the gene ends were 4 bases for V and 6 bases for J; bases not matched to a gene: 7. From germline, CDR1 is MGHDK and CDR2 SYGVNS. The CDR3 spans 16 residues. The CDR3 region is CASSAETSGRFNEQFF. The CDR3 DNA is TGTGCCAGCAGTGCCGAGACTAGCGGGAGATTCAATGAGCAGTTCTTC.

In this sample, this clone turned up a few times. The chain joins TRBV7-3 to TRBJ2-2; D not certain. The CDR3 length is 15 residues. Germline CDR1 is SGHTA and CDR2 is FQGTGA. V lost 5 bases and J 3 bases, leaving 13 bases between the germline ends. CDR3 residues: CASSLGTSYTGELFF. Here the CDR3 DNA reads TGTGCCAGCAGCCTAGGCACTTCTTACACCGGGGAGCTGTTTTTT.

This clone was found a few times. V is TRBV4-1 and J is TRBJ1-4; TRBD1 aligns across 7 bases. V lost 0 bases, J lost 2 bases, and 0 bases stayed unmatched. Germline V gives CDR1 MGHRA, CDR2 YSYEKL. The CDR3 spans 15 residues. The CDR3 DNA reads TGCGCCAGCAGCCAAGAGACAGGGACTAATGAAAAACTGTTTTTT. Protein sequence: CASSQETGTNEKLFF.

The J gene is TRBJ2-7, the V gene TRBV5-1; D is possibly TRBD1 or TRBD2 (5 bases each). Germline values: CDR1 SGHRS, CDR2 YFSETQ. This CDR3 has 16 amino acids. With 9 bases removed from V and 4 bases from J, the gap between germline ends came to 26 bases. The CDR3 loop is CANVLYPGPEVYEQYF. The CDR3 DNA is TGCGCCAACGTACTGTATCCGGGACCTGAAGTGTACGAGCAGTACTTC.

This clone was observed a few times. The gene calls are TRBV25-1 and TRBJ2-1, with D possibly matching TRBD1 (5 bases). Deletions cut 6 bases from V and 1 base from J, with 16 bases between. The CDR3 has 16 residues. Germline CDR1 and CDR2: MGHDK and SYGVNS. As DNA, the CDR3 is TGTGCCAGCAGGCCAATCCAGGGTGGGTCCTACAATGAGCAGTTCTTC. Translated, it gives CASRPIQGGSYNEQFF.

The chain couples TRBV13 to TRBJ2-1; D is unclear. The germline gives CDR1 PRHDT, CDR2 FYEKMQ (reference sequence). The CDR3 runs 12 residues. V lost 5 bases and J lost 8, with 10 bases in between. CDR3 coding DNA: TGTGCCAGCAGCCCACGACGTGATGAGCAGTTCTTC. It translates to CASSPRRDEQFF.

CDR3 sequence reads: CASSEPAGGDSNQPQHF. The CDR3 DNA reads as TGTGCCAGCAGTGAACCCGCAGGAGGGGATAGCAATCAGCCCCAGCATTTT. The chain employs TRBV6-1 and TRBJ1-5; possibly TRBD1 for D (5 bases). V lost 2 bases to trimming and J lost 0 bases, with 14 bases between them. The CDR3 is made up of 17 amino acids. Germline CDR1 is MNHNS and CDR2 is SASEGT.

The chain uses TRBV28 and TRBJ2-1, with 8 nucleotides matching TRBD1. The V gene's germline CDR1 is MDHEN and CDR2 SYDVKM. The CDR3 is made up of 17 amino acids. V dropped 6 bases and J dropped 5; count of bases not matched to a gene: 15. The chain's CDR3 is CASRDIFASGQDNEQFF. The CDR3 DNA sequence: TGTGCCAGCAGAGATATCTTCGCGTCGGGACAGGACAATGAGCAGTTCTTC.

Comments on this clone: One end of the junction is discordant with germline, which a read error may explain. The chain recombines TRBV4-1 with TRBJ2-7; maybe TRBD2 (5 bases). The CDR3 covers 15 residues. CDR1 MGHRA and CDR2 YSYEKL come from the germline V gene. The CDR3: CASSQDLASSYEQYF. The CDR3 nucleotides are TGTGCCAGCAGCCAAGACCTAGCTTCGTCCTACGAGCAGTACTTC.

The rearrangement uses TRBV10-2 and TRBJ1-1; tentatively, D is TRBD1 (5 bases). This CDR3 has 12 amino acids. The germline V gene has CDR1 WSHSY and CDR2 SAAADI. V was pared by 6 bases and J by 4 bases, with 9 bases between. DNA for the CDR3: TGCGCCAGCAGCTTTGGGGGCACTGAAGCTTTCTTT. This gives the protein CASSFGGTEAFF.

The chain is built from TRBV29-1 and TRBJ2-1; TRBD2 matches 8 bases. Germline CDR1 is SQVTM and CDR2 is ANQGSEA. The J segment lost 4 bases and the V segment lost 7 bases, leaving 12 bases of the junction unmatched. The CDR3 runs to 15 residues. CDR3 DNA sequence: TGCAGCGGAGGGGGGACTAGTCCCGATTACAATGAGCAGTTCTTC. Its translation is CSGGGTSPDYNEQFF.

The genes are TRBV9 and TRBJ2-7, with D perhaps matching TRBD1 (6 bases). Germline loops: CDR1 SGDLS, CDR2 YYNGEE. V lost 0 bases and J lost 0, with 10 bases in between. CDR3 size: 15 residues. As DNA, the CDR3 is TGTGCCAGCAGCGTAGCGGCAGGGGCCTCCTACGAGCAGTACTTC. This gives the protein CASSVAAGASYEQYF. Supplemented by reference TRBV9 and TRBJ2-7, the full variable domain reads DSGVTQTPKHLITATGQRVTLRCSPRSGDLSVYWYQQSLDQGLQFLIQYYNGEERAKGNILERFSAQQFPDLHSELNLSSLELGDSALYFCASSVAAGASYEQYFGPGTRLTVT.

This clone was seen only a few times. The chain employs TRBV27 and TRBJ2-3; TRBD2 aligns across 9 bases. The CDR3 runs to 15 residues. Trimming at V came to 2 bases and at J to 7 bases, leaving 7 bases not matched to a gene. Germline assignment: CDR1 MNHEY and CDR2 SMNVEV (reference sequence). The CDR3 DNA is TGTGCCAGCAGTTTAGGGCTAGCGGGGTCACATACGCAGTATTTT. It codes for CASSLGLAGSHTQYF.

This rearrangement joins TRBV6-1 to TRBJ1-2; D ambiguous. CDR3 length: 13 amino acids. In germline, CDR1 is MNHNS, CDR2 SASEGT. V lost 3 bases and J 3 bases, leaving 8 bases between the germline ends. The CDR3 DNA is TGTGCCAGCAGTGATGGGGTGGACTATGGCTACACCTTC. Translated: CASSDGVDYGYTF.

CDR3 bases: TGTGCCCTTCGAGAGGGGAGTCATGGCTACACCTTC. This encodes CALREGSHGYTF. The chain is built from TRBV7-9 and TRBJ1-2; a possible D gene is TRBD1 (5 bases). The V gene's germline CDR1 is SEHNR and CDR2 FQNEAQ (reference sequence). Trimming removed 11 bases at V and 6 bases at J, with 16 bases between. CDR3 size: 12 residues.